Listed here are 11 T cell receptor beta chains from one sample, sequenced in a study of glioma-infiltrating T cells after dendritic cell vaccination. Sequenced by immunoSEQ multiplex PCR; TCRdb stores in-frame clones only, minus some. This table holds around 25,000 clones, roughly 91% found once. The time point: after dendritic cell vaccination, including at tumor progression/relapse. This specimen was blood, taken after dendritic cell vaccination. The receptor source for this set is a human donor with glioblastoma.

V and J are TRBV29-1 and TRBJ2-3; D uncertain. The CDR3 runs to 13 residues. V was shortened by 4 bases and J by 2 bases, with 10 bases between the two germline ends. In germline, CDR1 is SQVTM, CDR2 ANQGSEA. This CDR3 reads CSVASGSTDTQYF. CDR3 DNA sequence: TGCAGCGTTGCCTCAGGATCCACAGATACGCAGTATTTT.

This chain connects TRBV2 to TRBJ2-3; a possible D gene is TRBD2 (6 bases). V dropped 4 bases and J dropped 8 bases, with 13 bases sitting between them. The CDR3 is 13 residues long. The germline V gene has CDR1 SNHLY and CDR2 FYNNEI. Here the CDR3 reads CASSGDLGVTQYF. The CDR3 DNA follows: TGTGCCAGCAGTGGGGACTTAGGCGTTACGCAGTATTTT.

The CDR3 protein is CASSQGRTGYNQPQHF. The CDR3 region has the DNA TGTGCCAGCAGTCAAGGCCGGACAGGATACAATCAGCCCCAGCATTTT. The chain joins TRBV6-6 to TRBJ1-5; 7 bases agree with TRBD1. Germline loops: CDR1 MNHNY, CDR2 SVGAGI (reference sequence). V shed 5 bases, J shed 3 bases, and the junction held 10 bases outside the gene matches. This CDR3 is built from 16 residues.

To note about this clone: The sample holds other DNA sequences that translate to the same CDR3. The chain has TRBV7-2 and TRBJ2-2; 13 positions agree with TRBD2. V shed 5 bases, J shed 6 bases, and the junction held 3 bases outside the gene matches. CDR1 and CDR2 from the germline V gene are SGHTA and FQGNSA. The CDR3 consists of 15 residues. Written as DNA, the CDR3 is TGTGCCAGCAGCGTCACTAGCGGGGGGGCCGGGGAGCTGTTTTTT. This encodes CASSVTSGGAGELFF.

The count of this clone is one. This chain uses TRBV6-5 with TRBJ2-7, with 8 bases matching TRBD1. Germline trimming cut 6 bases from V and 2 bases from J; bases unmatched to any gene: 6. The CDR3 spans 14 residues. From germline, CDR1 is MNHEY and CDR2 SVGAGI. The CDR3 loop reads CASSQDRATYEQYF. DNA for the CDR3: TGTGCCAGCAGCCAGGACAGGGCGACCTACGAGCAGTACTTC.

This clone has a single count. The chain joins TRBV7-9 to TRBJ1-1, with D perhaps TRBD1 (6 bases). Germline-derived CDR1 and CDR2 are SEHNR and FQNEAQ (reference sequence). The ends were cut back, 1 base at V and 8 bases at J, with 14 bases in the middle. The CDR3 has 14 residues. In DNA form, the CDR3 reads TGTGCCAGCAGCTTAGTCCCCAGGGGAGGGGAAGCTTTCTTT. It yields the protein CASSLVPRGGEAFF.

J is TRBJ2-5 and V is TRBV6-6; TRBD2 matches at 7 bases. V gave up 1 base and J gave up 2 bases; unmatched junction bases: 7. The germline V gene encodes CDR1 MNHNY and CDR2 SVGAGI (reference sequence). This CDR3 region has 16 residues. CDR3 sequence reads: CASSYWAGGLQETQYF. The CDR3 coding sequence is TGTGCCAGCAGTTACTGGGCCGGGGGGTTACAAGAGACCCAGTACTTC.

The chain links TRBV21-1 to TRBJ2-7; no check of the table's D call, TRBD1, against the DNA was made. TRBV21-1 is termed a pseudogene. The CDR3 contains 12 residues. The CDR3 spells CASTSGDYEQYF. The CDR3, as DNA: TGTGCCAGCACCTCAGGGGACTACGAGCAGTACTTC.

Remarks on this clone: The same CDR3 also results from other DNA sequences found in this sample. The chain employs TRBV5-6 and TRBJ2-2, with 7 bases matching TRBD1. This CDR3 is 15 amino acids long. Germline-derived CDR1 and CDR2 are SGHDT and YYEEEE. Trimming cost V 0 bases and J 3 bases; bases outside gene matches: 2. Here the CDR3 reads CASSLVQGDTGELFF. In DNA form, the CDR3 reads TGTGCCAGCAGCTTGGTGCAGGGGGACACCGGGGAGCTGTTTTTT.

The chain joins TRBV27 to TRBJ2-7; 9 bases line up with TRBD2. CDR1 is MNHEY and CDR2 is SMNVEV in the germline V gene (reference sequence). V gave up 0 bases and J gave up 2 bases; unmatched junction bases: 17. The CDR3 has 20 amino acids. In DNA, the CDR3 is TGTGCCAGCAGTTTATCGTTCGGGGGGATAACTAGCGGGTATACCTACGAGCAGTACTTC. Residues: CASSLSFGGITSGYTYEQYF.

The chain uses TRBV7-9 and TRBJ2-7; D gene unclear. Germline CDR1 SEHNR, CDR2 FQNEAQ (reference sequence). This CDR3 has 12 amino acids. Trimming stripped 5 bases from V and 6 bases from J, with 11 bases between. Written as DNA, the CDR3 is TGTGCCAGCAGCCATGCAAACGGCGAGCAGTACTTC. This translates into CASSHANGEQYF.